What follows is one T cell receptor (beta chain) and its context. These data originate in a study of control samples from healthy donors and cancer patients. Clones were sequenced by immunoSEQ multiplex PCR, and TCRdb holds only the in-frame ones, with some missing. The data show about 120,000 clones, more than 70% seen once. CDR1 and CDR2 (germline): MNHNY, SVGAGI (reference sequence). The CDR3 has 13 amino acids. V shed 6 bases and J shed 7 bases, with 15 bases lying between them. Sequences were obtained from blood. The chain uses TRBV6-6 and TRBJ1-1, with D maybe TRBD1 (5 bases). The source of this sequence is a man aged 45-65 years in good health. CDR3 loop: CASRQGYDLEAFF. CDR3 nucleotide sequence: TGTGCCAGCAGGCAGGGCTACGACCTTGAAGCTTTCTTT.